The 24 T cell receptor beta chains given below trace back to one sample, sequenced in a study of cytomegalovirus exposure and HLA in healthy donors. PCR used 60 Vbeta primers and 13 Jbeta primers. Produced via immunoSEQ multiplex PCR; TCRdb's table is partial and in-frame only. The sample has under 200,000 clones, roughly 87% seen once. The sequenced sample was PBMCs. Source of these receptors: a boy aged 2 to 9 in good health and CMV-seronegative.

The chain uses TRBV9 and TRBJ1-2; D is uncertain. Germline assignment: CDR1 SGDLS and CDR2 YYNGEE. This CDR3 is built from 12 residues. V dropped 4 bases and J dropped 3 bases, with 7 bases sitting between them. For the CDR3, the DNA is TGTGCCAGCAGCCTAGAGCACTATGGCTACACCTTC. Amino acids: CASSLEHYGYTF.

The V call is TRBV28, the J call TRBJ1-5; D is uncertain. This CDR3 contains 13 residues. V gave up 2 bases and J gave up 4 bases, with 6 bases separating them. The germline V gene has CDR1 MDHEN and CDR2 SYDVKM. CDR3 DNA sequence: TGTGCCAGCAGTTTAGCGGGGAATCAGCCCCAGCATTTT. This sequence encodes CASSLAGNQPQHF.

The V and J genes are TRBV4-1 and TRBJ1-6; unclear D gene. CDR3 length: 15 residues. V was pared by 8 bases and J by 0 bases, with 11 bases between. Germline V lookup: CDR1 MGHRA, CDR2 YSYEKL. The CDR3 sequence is CASGRESSYNSPLHF. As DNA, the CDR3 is TGCGCCAGCGGCCGAGAGAGCTCCTATAATTCACCCCTCCACTTT.

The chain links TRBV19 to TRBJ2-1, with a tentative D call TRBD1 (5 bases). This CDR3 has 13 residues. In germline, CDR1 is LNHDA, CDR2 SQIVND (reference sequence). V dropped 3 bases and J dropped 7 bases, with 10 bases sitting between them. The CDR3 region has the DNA TGTGCCAGTAGTATGGCAGGGCCTAATGAGCAGTTCTTC. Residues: CASSMAGPNEQFF.

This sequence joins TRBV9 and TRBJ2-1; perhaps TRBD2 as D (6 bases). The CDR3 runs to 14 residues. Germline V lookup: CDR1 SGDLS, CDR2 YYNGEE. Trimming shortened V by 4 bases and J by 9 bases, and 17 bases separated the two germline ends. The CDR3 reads CASSLRLDSFEQFF. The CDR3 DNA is TGTGCCAGCAGCCTAAGACTAGACTCCTTTGAGCAGTTCTTC.

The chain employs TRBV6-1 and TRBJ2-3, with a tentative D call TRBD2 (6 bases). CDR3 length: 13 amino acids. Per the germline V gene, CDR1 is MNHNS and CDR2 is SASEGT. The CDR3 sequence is CAGTYVGTDTQYF. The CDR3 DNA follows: TGTGCTGGGACTTATGTGGGCACAGATACGCAGTATTTT.

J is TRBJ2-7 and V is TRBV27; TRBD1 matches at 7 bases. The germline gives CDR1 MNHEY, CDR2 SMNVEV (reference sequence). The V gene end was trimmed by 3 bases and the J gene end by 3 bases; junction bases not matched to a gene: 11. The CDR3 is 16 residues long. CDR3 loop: CASSFIRGTEHYEQYF. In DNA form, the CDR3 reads TGTGCCAGCAGTTTCATAAGAGGGACAGAACACTACGAGCAGTACTTC.

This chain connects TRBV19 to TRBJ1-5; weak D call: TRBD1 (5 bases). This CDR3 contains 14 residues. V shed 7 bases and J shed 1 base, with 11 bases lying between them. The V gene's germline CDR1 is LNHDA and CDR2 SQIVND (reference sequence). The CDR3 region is CASMKQASNQPQHF. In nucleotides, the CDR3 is TGTGCCAGTATGAAACAGGCGAGCAATCAGCCCCAGCATTTT.

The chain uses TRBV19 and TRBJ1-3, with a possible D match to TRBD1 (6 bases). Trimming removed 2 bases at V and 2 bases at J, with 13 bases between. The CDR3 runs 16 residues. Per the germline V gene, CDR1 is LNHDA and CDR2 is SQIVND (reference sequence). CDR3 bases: TGTGCCAGTAGTATACGCCTACAGGGTACTGGAAACACCATATATTTT. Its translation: CASSIRLQGTGNTIYF.

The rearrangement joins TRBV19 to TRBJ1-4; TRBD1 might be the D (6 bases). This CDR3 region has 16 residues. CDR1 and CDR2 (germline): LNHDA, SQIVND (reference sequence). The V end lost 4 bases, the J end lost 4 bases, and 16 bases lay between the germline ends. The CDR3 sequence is CASSTARTEDNEKLFF. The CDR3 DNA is TGTGCCAGTAGTACAGCCAGGACAGAGGATAATGAAAAACTGTTTTTT.

The CDR3: CATTGDRESGEQYF. CDR3 in DNA: TGTGCCACAACGGGGGACAGGGAATCAGGGGAGCAGTACTTC. The J gene is TRBJ2-7, the V gene TRBV10-3; 9 bases are shared with TRBD1. Germline CDR1 ENHRY, CDR2 SYGVKD. The junction had 14 bases not matched to a gene; V was cut back by 10 bases and J by 7 bases. The CDR3 has 14 amino acids.

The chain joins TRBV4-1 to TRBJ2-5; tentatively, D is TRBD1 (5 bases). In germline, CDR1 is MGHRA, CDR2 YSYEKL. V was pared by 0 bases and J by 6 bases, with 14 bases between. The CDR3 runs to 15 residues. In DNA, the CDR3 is TGCGCCAGCAGCCAAGAAGGGAACAGGTGGCAGACCCAGTACTTC. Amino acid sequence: CASSQEGNRWQTQYF.

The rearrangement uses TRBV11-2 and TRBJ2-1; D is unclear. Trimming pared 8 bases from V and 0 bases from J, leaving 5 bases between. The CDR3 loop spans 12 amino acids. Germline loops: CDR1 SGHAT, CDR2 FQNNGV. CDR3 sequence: CASFSSYNEQFF. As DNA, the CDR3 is TGTGCCAGCTTTAGCTCCTACAATGAGCAGTTCTTC.

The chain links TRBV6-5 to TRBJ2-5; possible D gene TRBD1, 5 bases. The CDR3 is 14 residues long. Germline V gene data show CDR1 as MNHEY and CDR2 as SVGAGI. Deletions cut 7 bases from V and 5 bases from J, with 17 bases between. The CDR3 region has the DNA TGTGCCAGCAATCCACAGGTCCTCGGGGAGACCCAGTACTTC. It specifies CASNPQVLGETQYF.

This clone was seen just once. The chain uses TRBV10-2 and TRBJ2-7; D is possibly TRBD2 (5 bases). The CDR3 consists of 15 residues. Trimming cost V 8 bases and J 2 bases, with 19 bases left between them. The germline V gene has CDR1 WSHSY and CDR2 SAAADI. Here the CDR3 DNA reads TGCGCCAGCCACGGAGGACTCCTAACAACCTACGAGCAGTACTTC. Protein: CASHGGLLTTYEQYF.

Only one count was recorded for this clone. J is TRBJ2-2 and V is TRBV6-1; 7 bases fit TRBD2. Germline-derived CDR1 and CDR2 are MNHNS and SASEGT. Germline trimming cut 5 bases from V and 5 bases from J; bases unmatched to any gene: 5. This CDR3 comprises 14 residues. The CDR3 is CASSYGSGTGELFF. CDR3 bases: TGTGCCAGCAGTTATGGTAGCGGGACCGGGGAGCTGTTTTTT.

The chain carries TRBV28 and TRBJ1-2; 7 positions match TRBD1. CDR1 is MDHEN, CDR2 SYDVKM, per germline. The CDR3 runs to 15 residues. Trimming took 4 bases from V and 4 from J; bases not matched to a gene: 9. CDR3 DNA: TGTGCCAGCAGTTCGTTGCCAGGGGGAGGCTATGGCTACACCTTC. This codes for CASSSLPGGGYGYTF.

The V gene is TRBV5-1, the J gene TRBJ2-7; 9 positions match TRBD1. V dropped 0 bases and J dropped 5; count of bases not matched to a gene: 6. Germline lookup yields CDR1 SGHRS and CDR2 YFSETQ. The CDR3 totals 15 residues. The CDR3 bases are TGCGCCAGCAGCTTGGGGACAGGGGTGAAGAACGAGCAGTACTTC. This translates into CASSLGTGVKNEQYF.

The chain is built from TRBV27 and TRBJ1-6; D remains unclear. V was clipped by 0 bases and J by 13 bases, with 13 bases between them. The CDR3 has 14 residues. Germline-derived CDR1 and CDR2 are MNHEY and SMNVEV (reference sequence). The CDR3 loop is CASSLSEGVTPLHF. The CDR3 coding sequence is TGTGCCAGCAGTTTATCGGAGGGTGTGACCCCCCTCCACTTT.

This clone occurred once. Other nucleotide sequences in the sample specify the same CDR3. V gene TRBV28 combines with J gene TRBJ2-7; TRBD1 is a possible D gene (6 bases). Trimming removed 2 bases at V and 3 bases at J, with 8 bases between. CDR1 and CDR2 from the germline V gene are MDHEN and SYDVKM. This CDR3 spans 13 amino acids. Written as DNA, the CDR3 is TGTGCCAGCAGTTTAACAGGGAGCTACGAGCAGTACTTC. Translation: CASSLTGSYEQYF.

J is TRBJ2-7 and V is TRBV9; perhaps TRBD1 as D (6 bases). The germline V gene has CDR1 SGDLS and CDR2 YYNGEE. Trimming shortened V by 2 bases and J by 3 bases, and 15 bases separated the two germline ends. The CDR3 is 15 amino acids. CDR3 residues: CASSVDTGLDYEQYF. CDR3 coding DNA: TGTGCCAGCAGCGTGGACACAGGGTTGGACTACGAGCAGTACTTC.

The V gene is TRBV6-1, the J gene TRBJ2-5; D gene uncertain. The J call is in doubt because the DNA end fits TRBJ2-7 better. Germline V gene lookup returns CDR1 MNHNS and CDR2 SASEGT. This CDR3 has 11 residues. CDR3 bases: TGTGCCACCTCTAACCCCTACGAGCAGTACTTC. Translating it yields CATSNPYEQYF.

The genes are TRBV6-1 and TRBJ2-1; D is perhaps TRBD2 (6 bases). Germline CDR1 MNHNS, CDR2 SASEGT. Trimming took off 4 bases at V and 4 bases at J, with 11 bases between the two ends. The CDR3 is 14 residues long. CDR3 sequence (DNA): TGTGCCAGCAGTGTTGTACGGGAGTACAATGAGCAGTTCTTC. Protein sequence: CASSVVREYNEQFF.

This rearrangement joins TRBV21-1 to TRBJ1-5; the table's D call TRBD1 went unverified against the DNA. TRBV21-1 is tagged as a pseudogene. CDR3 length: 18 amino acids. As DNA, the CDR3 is TGTGCCAGCAGCAAGCTTCTAGGGACAGGGGGCGGTAGGCAGCCCCAGCATTTT. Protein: CASSKLLGTGGGRQPQHF.